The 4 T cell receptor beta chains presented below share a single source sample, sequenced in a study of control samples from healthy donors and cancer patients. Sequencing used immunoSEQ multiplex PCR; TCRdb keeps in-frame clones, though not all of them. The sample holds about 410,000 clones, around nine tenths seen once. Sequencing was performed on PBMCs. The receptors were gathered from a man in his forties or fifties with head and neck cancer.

The CDR3 coding sequence is TGTGCCAGCAGCAAATTCGGACAGCCCCAGCATTTT. Translated, it gives CASSKFGQPQHF. The V call is TRBV12-3 or TRBV12-4, the J call TRBJ1-5; no clear D. V was shortened by 6 bases and J by 7 bases, with 10 bases between the two germline ends. The CDR3 consists of 12 residues.

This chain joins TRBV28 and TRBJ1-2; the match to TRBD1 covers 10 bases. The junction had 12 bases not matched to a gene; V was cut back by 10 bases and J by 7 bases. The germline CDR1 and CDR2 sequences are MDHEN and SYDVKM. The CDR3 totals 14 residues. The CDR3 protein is CATGRGQGLGGYTF. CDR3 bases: TGTGCCACTGGACGGGGACAGGGGTTAGGTGGCTACACCTTC.

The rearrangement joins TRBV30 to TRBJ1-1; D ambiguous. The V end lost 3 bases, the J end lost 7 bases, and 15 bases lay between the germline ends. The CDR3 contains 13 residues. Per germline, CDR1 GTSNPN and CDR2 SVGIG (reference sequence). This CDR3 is CAWRGTSGGEAFF. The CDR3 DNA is TGTGCCTGGAGAGGTACCTCGGGAGGTGAAGCTTTCTTT.

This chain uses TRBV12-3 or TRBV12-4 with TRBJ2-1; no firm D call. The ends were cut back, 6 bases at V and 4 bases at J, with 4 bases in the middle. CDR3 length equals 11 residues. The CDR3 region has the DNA TGTGCCAGCAGATTGTACAATGAGCAGTTCTTC. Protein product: CASRLYNEQFF.